The rows below give T cell receptor beta chains drawn from one sample of a study of monozygotic twins with inflammatory bowel disease. Reprocessing the 5' RACE reads, TCRdb reports a single entry for every CDR3 protein and omits DNA. This table holds around 140,000 distinct CDR3 sequences. The sequenced sample was blood. The source is a human donor with ulcerative colitis or Crohn's disease, or a healthy co-twin of an affected twin (not recorded which). Each CDR3 is given with its conserved first and last residue. Each record gives: J gene, V gene, CDR3 protein.

j_gene: TRBJ2-5; v_gene: TRBV20-1; CDR3aa: CSALWPSGIKTQYF
j_gene: TRBJ2-1; v_gene: TRBV5-1; CDR3aa: CASSPSGGKDEQFF
j_gene: TRBJ1-1; v_gene: TRBV4-2; CDR3aa: CASSQERGFEAFF
j_gene: TRBJ2-2; v_gene: TRBV5-1; CDR3aa: CASRFQGDTGELFF
j_gene: TRBJ2-1; v_gene: TRBV3-1; CDR3aa: CASSQDSSSYNEQFF
j_gene: TRBJ2-7; v_gene: TRBV4-2; CDR3aa: CASSQDPQGGYEQYF
j_gene: TRBJ2-2; v_gene: TRBV9; CDR3aa: CASSVAGSLTGELFF
j_gene: TRBJ2-3; v_gene: TRBV20-1; CDR3aa: CSARDRLGSGFTDTQYF
j_gene: TRBJ2-1; v_gene: TRBV5-1; CDR3aa: CASSLVRGNQQFF
j_gene: TRBJ1-2; v_gene: TRBV28; CDR3aa: CASSSFKGQGAAYGYTF
j_gene: TRBJ1-4; v_gene: TRBV7-2; CDR3aa: CASSLDVSNEKLFF
j_gene: TRBJ2-7; v_gene: TRBV6-2/TRBV6-3; CDR3aa: CASSYSPRKDTYEQYF
j_gene: TRBJ2-1; v_gene: TRBV4-2; CDR3aa: CASSQVSYNEQFF
j_gene: TRBJ2-3; v_gene: TRBV7-2; CDR3aa: CASGGGPKGDTQYF
j_gene: TRBJ1-5; v_gene: TRBV10-3; CDR3aa: CATERAGGQPQHF
j_gene: TRBJ2-1; v_gene: TRBV7-2; CDR3aa: CASSLIAGVPNEQFF
j_gene: TRBJ2-2; v_gene: TRBV24-1; CDR3aa: CATSNSGTRTGELFF
j_gene: TRBJ1-1; v_gene: TRBV18; CDR3aa: CASSSRQDSVTEAFF
j_gene: TRBJ2-7; v_gene: TRBV27; CDR3aa: CASSLDGFEQYF
j_gene: TRBJ2-1; v_gene: TRBV7-2; CDR3aa: CASSISTGPYNEQFF
j_gene: TRBJ2-2; v_gene: TRBV12-3/TRBV12-4; CDR3aa: CASSSWGLAGGPNTGELFF
j_gene: TRBJ2-2; v_gene: TRBV7-3; CDR3aa: CASSRQGTVGELFF
j_gene: TRBJ1-1; v_gene: TRBV5-5; CDR3aa: CASTKDGGGTEAFF
j_gene: TRBJ1-1; v_gene: TRBV6-2/TRBV6-3; CDR3aa: CASSPEGTEAFF
j_gene: TRBJ2-5; v_gene: TRBV3-1; CDR3aa: CASSFDRLYQETQYF
j_gene: TRBJ1-2; v_gene: TRBV29-1; CDR3aa: CSVAWGGGTNYGYTF
j_gene: TRBJ2-3; v_gene: TRBV4-2; CDR3aa: CASSQGQGGGTDTQYF
j_gene: TRBJ2-3; v_gene: TRBV20-1; CDR3aa: CSASLFNSATQYF
j_gene: TRBJ1-1; v_gene: TRBV20-1; CDR3aa: CSAQLGMNTEAFF
j_gene: TRBJ2-2; v_gene: TRBV7-9; CDR3aa: CASSWGAGELFF
j_gene: TRBJ1-1; v_gene: TRBV7-9; CDR3aa: CASSLSHLAEEAFF
j_gene: TRBJ2-1; v_gene: TRBV3-1; CDR3aa: CASSQGLAGTLNSPYNEQFF
j_gene: TRBJ2-1; v_gene: TRBV5-1; CDR3aa: CASSDGDRNNEQFF
j_gene: TRBJ2-2; v_gene: TRBV28; CDR3aa: CASREGGNTGELFF
j_gene: TRBJ2-4; v_gene: TRBV29-1; CDR3aa: CSVEVQVPKNIQYF
j_gene: TRBJ2-5; v_gene: TRBV4-3; CDR3aa: CASSQDAGKTQYF
j_gene: TRBJ1-2; v_gene: TRBV10-3; CDR3aa: CAISSPGENYGYTF
j_gene: TRBJ1-4; v_gene: TRBV5-1; CDR3aa: CASSLVRGGEKLFF
j_gene: TRBJ2-3; v_gene: TRBV28; CDR3aa: CASRSLDTQYF
j_gene: TRBJ1-1; v_gene: TRBV5-1; CDR3aa: CASSLTGWNTEAFF
j_gene: TRBJ2-7; v_gene: TRBV7-8; CDR3aa: CASSLMHRGREQYF
j_gene: TRBJ1-2; v_gene: TRBV5-1; CDR3aa: CASSLGGPSNYGYTF
j_gene: TRBJ2-3; v_gene: TRBV19; CDR3aa: CASSIGGRDTQYF
j_gene: TRBJ1-5; v_gene: TRBV28; CDR3aa: CASSLPIDGQPQHF
j_gene: TRBJ1-1; v_gene: TRBV30; CDR3aa: CAWTPGQVEAFF
j_gene: TRBJ2-1; v_gene: TRBV14; CDR3aa: CASSRAPSYNEQFF
j_gene: TRBJ2-1; v_gene: TRBV4-2; CDR3aa: CASSQVSGSSYNEQFF
j_gene: TRBJ2-3; v_gene: TRBV20-1; CDR3aa: CSASAGFTDTQYF
j_gene: TRBJ2-2; v_gene: TRBV5-1; CDR3aa: CASSWAGENTGELFF
j_gene: TRBJ2-5; v_gene: TRBV10-1; CDR3aa: CASSESGVYQETQYF
j_gene: TRBJ2-5; v_gene: TRBV7-7; CDR3aa: CASSLGGAVRETQYF
j_gene: TRBJ2-7; v_gene: TRBV20-1; CDR3aa: CSALDFFSGSDYEQYF
j_gene: TRBJ2-1; v_gene: TRBV11-1; CDR3aa: CASSLGQFEFRASYNEQFF
j_gene: TRBJ1-3; v_gene: TRBV6-5; CDR3aa: CASSYSGQGIVDTIYF
j_gene: TRBJ2-3; v_gene: TRBV6-1; CDR3aa: CASSPQGGQLSTDTQYF
j_gene: TRBJ1-1; v_gene: TRBV5-1; CDR3aa: CASSKDRTNTEAFF
j_gene: TRBJ1-1; v_gene: TRBV29-1; CDR3aa: CSVWGYTEAFF
j_gene: TRBJ1-2; v_gene: TRBV6-5; CDR3aa: CASSSDGGRGLPSYGYTF